These 29 T cell receptor beta chains were sequenced from one sample in a study of identifying expanded T cells in peripheral blood. TCRdb's table, derived via immunoSEQ multiplex PCR, lists solely in-frame clones and lacks some. The sample lists about 130,000 clones; around 88% were seen once. The sample taken for sequencing was blood. The source of these receptors is a person aged 18 to 70 in good health.

The J gene is TRBJ1-1, the V gene TRBV18; 7 bases fit TRBD1. This CDR3 contains 13 residues. Germline CDR1 reads KGHSH; CDR2 reads LQKENI. V shed 4 bases, J shed 5 bases, and the junction held 4 bases outside the gene matches. CDR3 DNA: TGTGCCAGCTCACAGGGGGCTGATACTGAAGCTTTCTTT. Translating gives CASSQGADTEAFF. The full variable domain, rest sourced from reference TRBV18 and TRBJ1-1, is NAGVMQNPRHLVRRRGQEARLRCSPMKGHSHVYWYRQLPEEGLKFMVYLQKENIIDESGMPKERFSAEFPKEGPSILRIQQVVRGDSAAYFCASSQGADTEAFFGQGTRLTVV.

The chain employs TRBV5-8 and TRBJ2-2; TRBD2 matches 13 bases. V lost 4 bases to trimming and J lost 2 bases; unmatched junction nucleotides: 2. The CDR3 contains 16 residues. Germline loops: CDR1 SGHTS, CDR2 YDEGEE. The CDR3 coding sequence is TGTGCCAGCAGCCGGGGACTAGCGGGAAACACCGGGGAGCTGTTTTTT. Translation: CASSRGLAGNTGELFF.

This clone was observed once. The rearrangement links TRBV6-5 to TRBJ1-2; D unclear. Looked up from germline, CDR1 is MNHEY and CDR2 is SVGAGI. Trimming took 2 bases from V and 3 from J, leaving 10 bases between them. This CDR3 region has 14 residues. This chain's CDR3 is CASSYASLDYGYTF. The CDR3 nucleotides read TGTGCCAGCAGTTACGCGAGTTTGGACTATGGCTACACCTTC.

This chain connects TRBV10-3 to TRBJ2-7, with 9 positions matching TRBD1. V lost 4 bases, J lost 7 bases, and 11 bases stayed unmatched. CDR1 and CDR2 (germline): ENHRY, SYGVKD. This CDR3 is built from 15 residues. The CDR3 protein is CAISGDRDRAVEQYF. For the CDR3, the DNA is TGTGCCATCAGTGGGGACAGGGATCGGGCTGTTGAGCAGTACTTC.

The J gene is TRBJ2-5, the V gene TRBV6-6; 7 nucleotides agree with TRBD2. Germline CDR1 reads MNHNY; CDR2 reads SVGAGI (reference sequence). There are 14 residues in the CDR3. Losses at the gene ends were 2 bases for V and 5 bases for J; bases not matched to a gene: 5. The CDR3 DNA reads as TGTGCCAGCAGTTACACGGGAGGAGGGGAGACCCAGTACTTC. This gives the protein CASSYTGGGETQYF.

CDR3 sequence reads: CASSLVRQSNQPQHF. The CDR3 coding sequence is TGTGCCAGCAGCTTAGTTCGGCAGAGTAATCAGCCCCAGCATTTT. The chain carries TRBV7-2 and TRBJ1-5; no definite D call. CDR3 length equals 15 residues. Germline V CDR1 and CDR2: SGHTA, FQGNSA. Deletions cut 1 base from V and 4 bases from J, with 11 bases between.

The chain couples TRBV5-4 to TRBJ1-6, with TRBD1 identical over 8 bases. There are 14 residues in the CDR3. Trimming at V came to 4 bases and at J to 12 bases, leaving 9 bases not matched to a gene. In germline, CDR1 is SGHNT, CDR2 YYREEE (reference sequence). CDR3 sequence: CASSGIGTGEPLHF. The CDR3 DNA sequence: TGTGCCAGCAGCGGTATCGGGACAGGTGAACCCCTCCACTTT.

The chain joins TRBV10-2 to TRBJ2-7; the match to TRBD1 covers 7 bases. There are 15 residues in the CDR3. V was clipped by 2 bases and J by 0 bases; unmatched bases: 4. The germline gives CDR1 WSHSY, CDR2 SAAADI. The CDR3 loop is CASSEPGGNSYEQYF. The CDR3 bases are TGCGCCAGCAGTGAGCCAGGGGGAAACTCCTACGAGCAGTACTTC.

The V and J genes are TRBV28 and TRBJ2-1, with D hard to call. Germline CDR1 is MDHEN and CDR2 is SYDVKM. CDR3 length equals 16 residues. Trimming cost V 3 bases and J 9 bases, with 21 bases left between them. In nucleotides, the CDR3 is TGTGCCAGCAGTTTCCCCTTGGGCCTAATCGGAGCTGAGCAGTTCTTC. Translated: CASSFPLGLIGAEQFF.

The gene calls are TRBV9 and TRBJ1-4; D is perhaps TRBD1 (6 bases). The CDR3 has 14 residues. Germline V lookup: CDR1 SGDLS, CDR2 YYNGEE. V dropped 3 bases and J dropped 7 bases, with 13 bases sitting between them. CDR3: CASSARGEPEKLFF. CDR3 in DNA: TGTGCCAGCAGCGCTAGGGGGGAACCTGAAAAACTGTTTTTT.

Only a few counts were recorded for this clone. The rearrangement uses TRBV19 and TRBJ1-1; D is ambiguous. CDR3 length equals 12 residues. Germline CDR1 is LNHDA and CDR2 is SQIVND (reference sequence). Trimming left V 6 bases short and J 1 base short, with 6 bases between. CDR3 amino acids: CASRVANTEAFF. The DNA of the CDR3 is TGTGCCAGTAGGGTGGCGAACACTGAAGCTTTCTTT.

The chain joins TRBV28 to TRBJ1-4, with D possibly TRBD1 on 5 matching bases. The CDR3 contains 13 residues. The ends were cut back, 6 bases at V and 11 bases at J, with 16 bases in the middle. CDR1 and CDR2 (germline): MDHEN, SYDVKM. CDR3 protein: CASSHDSNGKLFF. CDR3 in DNA: TGTGCCAGCAGCCACGACAGTAATGGGAAACTGTTTTTT.

This chain connects TRBV5-1 to TRBJ2-5, with TRBD2 matching 16 bases. This CDR3 contains 16 residues. Germline V gene lookup returns CDR1 SGHRS and CDR2 YFSETQ. With V trimmed by 7 bases and J by 5 bases, 8 bases remained unmatched. The chain's CDR3 is CASAGTSGGAGETQYF. The CDR3 nucleotides are TGCGCCAGCGCCGGGACTAGCGGGGGGGCCGGGGAGACCCAGTACTTC.

This chain uses TRBV14 with TRBJ1-1, with TRBD1 as a possible D gene (5 bases). Trimming took off 4 bases at V and 0 bases at J, with 6 bases between the two ends. The CDR3 is 13 amino acids. Per germline, CDR1 SGHDN and CDR2 FVKESK. The CDR3 coding sequence is TGTGCCAGCAGCCGGGGGTTGAACACTGAAGCTTTCTTT. Translation gives CASSRGLNTEAFF.

The chain is built from TRBV5-6 and TRBJ2-2; possible D gene TRBD2, 6 bases. This CDR3 has 13 amino acids. The V end lost 0 bases, the J end lost 7 bases, and 7 bases lay between the germline ends. CDR1 SGHDT and CDR2 YYEEEE come from the germline V gene. CDR3 DNA sequence: TGTGCCAGCAGCTTGGCCGGGGGCGGGGAGCTGTTTTTT. It codes for CASSLAGGGELFF.

This chain uses TRBV4-1 with TRBJ2-7; 9 nucleotides align to TRBD1. The CDR3 has 16 residues. Germline lookup yields CDR1 MGHRA and CDR2 YSYEKL. V shed 2 bases and J 2 bases; nucleotides not matched to a gene: 7. CDR3 in DNA: TGCGCCAGCAGCCAATCCGGGACAGGGATGGCCTACGAGCAGTACTTC. Its translation: CASSQSGTGMAYEQYF.

The rearrangement joins TRBV7-2 to TRBJ2-1; D gene uncertain. V was shortened by 1 base and J by 6 bases, with 10 bases between the two germline ends. The germline V gene has CDR1 SGHTA and CDR2 FQGNSA. CDR3 size: 14 residues. CDR3 protein: CASSLDLASNEQFF. The CDR3 nucleotides are TGTGCCAGCAGCTTAGATTTGGCGTCCAATGAGCAGTTCTTC.

The genes are TRBV5-1 and TRBJ1-3; no clear D. Germline CDR1 and CDR2: SGHRS and YFSETQ. The CDR3 consists of 16 residues. V was shortened by 0 bases and J by 2 bases, with 12 bases between the two germline ends. Written as DNA, the CDR3 is TGCGCCAGCAGCTTGGTTGCCCGAGCGGCTGGAAACACCATATATTTT. As protein: CASSLVARAAGNTIYF.

This clone was detected a few times. The chain combines TRBV2 with TRBJ1-5; the match to TRBD1 covers 7 bases. Trimming removed 5 bases from V and 6 bases from J; junction bases left unmatched: 7. The germline gives CDR1 SNHLY, CDR2 FYNNEI. The CDR3 sequence is 14 residues long. The CDR3 sequence is CASSIDRVVQPQHF. CDR3 DNA sequence: TGTGCCAGCAGTATTGACAGGGTAGTTCAGCCCCAGCATTTT.

The V gene is TRBV28, the J gene TRBJ1-2, with a weak D call TRBD1 (5 bases). Trimming removed 8 bases from V and 5 bases from J, with 21 bases in between. Per the germline V gene, CDR1 is MDHEN and CDR2 is SYDVKM. This CDR3 region has 15 residues. CDR3 DNA sequence: TGTGCCAGCCTTTTAAGGGGTACTACTCGATATGGCTACACCTTC. Protein product: CASLLRGTTRYGYTF.

The chain links TRBV5-1 to TRBJ1-2; D is undetermined. Trimming cost V 0 bases and J 3 bases, with 6 bases left between them. Germline lookup yields CDR1 SGHRS and CDR2 YFSETQ. The CDR3 length is 13 residues. The CDR3 region is CASSLEGYYGYTF. For the CDR3, the DNA is TGCGCCAGCAGCTTGGAGGGCTACTATGGCTACACCTTC.

This clone was detected once. The rearrangement joins TRBV6-6 to TRBJ2-3, with D possibly being TRBD1 (5 bases). V was trimmed by 6 bases and J by 0 bases, leaving 16 bases between them. Germline CDR1 is MNHNY and CDR2 is SVGAGI (reference sequence). The CDR3 has 16 amino acids. For the CDR3, the DNA is TGTGCCAGCAGGGACCACGGACAAGCTAGCACAGATACGCAGTATTTT. Its translation is CASRDHGQASTDTQYF.

The chain combines TRBV6-1 with TRBJ2-5; D is perhaps TRBD2 (5 bases). CDR1 and CDR2 (germline): MNHNS, SASEGT. This CDR3 spans 15 amino acids. V lost 0 bases to trimming and J lost 5 bases, with 13 bases between them. CDR3: CASSEAVGVWETQYF. CDR3 sequence (DNA): TGTGCCAGCAGTGAAGCTGTGGGAGTTTGGGAGACCCAGTACTTC.

The rearrangement joins TRBV7-2 to TRBJ1-1; D not resolved. This CDR3 has 16 residues. Germline V gene data show CDR1 as SGHTA and CDR2 as FQGNSA. Between the trimmed V and J ends, which lost 1 base and 5 bases, there was a span of 17 bases. CDR3 region: CASSLGVRFFGTEAFF. The CDR3 DNA sequence: TGTGCCAGCAGCTTAGGGGTTCGTTTCTTTGGTACTGAAGCTTTCTTT.

The chain links TRBV28 to TRBJ1-5; D is unclear. The ends were cut back, 2 bases at V and 0 bases at J, with 14 bases in the middle. From germline, CDR1 is MDHEN and CDR2 SYDVKM. This CDR3 comprises 17 residues. The CDR3 here is CASSLRGFRHSNQPQHF. CDR3 coding DNA: TGTGCCAGCAGTTTACGTGGATTCAGACATAGCAATCAGCCCCAGCATTTT.

The V gene is TRBV7-3, the J gene TRBJ2-1, with D possibly matching TRBD2 (6 bases). V lost 5 bases and J lost 5, with 19 bases in between. CDR3 length: 16 residues. Germline V gene lookup returns CDR1 SGHTA and CDR2 FQGTGA. The CDR3 DNA follows: TGTGCCAGCAGCCCGGGACTTGACCCTAGGAACAATGAGCAGTTCTTC. This encodes CASSPGLDPRNNEQFF.

The chain has TRBV6-5 and TRBJ1-1; D is perhaps TRBD1 (5 bases). Trimming took off 2 bases at V and 4 bases at J, with 11 bases between the two ends. Germline values: CDR1 MNHEY, CDR2 SVGAGI. The length of the CDR3 is 14 residues. CDR3 DNA: TGTGCCAGCAGTTACCGGGGCGCGGTCACTGAAGCTTTCTTT. Translated, it gives CASSYRGAVTEAFF.

J is TRBJ2-4 and V is TRBV23-1, with D hard to call. TRBV23-1 is an open reading frame whose function is uncertain. The CDR3 has 15 residues. Trimming took 4 bases from V and 3 from J, leaving 13 bases between them. The CDR3 region is CASSLRRLGKNIQYF. Written as DNA, the CDR3 is TGCGCCAGCAGTCTTCGGCGGTTAGGCAAAAACATTCAGTACTTC.

The rearrangement links TRBV11-2 to TRBJ1-2, with TRBD1 matching 9 bases. CDR1 and CDR2 from the germline V gene are SGHAT and FQNNGV. V lost 7 bases, J lost 1 base, and 4 bases stayed unmatched. This CDR3 spans 14 amino acids. CDR3 sequence (DNA): TGTGCCAGCACCCAGGGACAGGGTAACTATGGCTACACCTTC. As protein: CASTQGQGNYGYTF.